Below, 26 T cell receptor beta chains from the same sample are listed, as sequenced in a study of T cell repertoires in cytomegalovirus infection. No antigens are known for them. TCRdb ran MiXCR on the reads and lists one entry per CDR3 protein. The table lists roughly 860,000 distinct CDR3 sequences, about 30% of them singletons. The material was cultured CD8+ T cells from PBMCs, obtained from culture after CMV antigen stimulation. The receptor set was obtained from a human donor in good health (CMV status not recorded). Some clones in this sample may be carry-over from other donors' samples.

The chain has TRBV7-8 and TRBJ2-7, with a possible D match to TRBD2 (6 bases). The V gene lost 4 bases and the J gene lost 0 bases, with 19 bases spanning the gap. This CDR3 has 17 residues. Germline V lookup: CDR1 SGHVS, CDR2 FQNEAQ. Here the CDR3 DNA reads TGTGCCAGCAGCTCGGAACCGGGAGAACAAAGCTCCTACGAGCAGTACGTC. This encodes CASSSEPGEQSSYEQYV.

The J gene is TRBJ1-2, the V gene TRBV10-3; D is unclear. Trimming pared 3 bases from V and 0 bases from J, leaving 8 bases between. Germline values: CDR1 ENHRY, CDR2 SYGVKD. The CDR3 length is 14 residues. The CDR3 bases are TGTGCCATCAGTGACAGCAACCCTAACTATGGCTACACCTTC. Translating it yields CAISDSNPNYGYTF.

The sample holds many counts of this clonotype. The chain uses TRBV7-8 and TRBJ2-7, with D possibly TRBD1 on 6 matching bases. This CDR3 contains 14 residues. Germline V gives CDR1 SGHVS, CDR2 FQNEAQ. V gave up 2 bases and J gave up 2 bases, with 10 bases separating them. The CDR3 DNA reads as TGTGCCAGCAGCTTATCAGGACAGACCTACGAGCAGTACTTC. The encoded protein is CASSLSGQTYEQYF.

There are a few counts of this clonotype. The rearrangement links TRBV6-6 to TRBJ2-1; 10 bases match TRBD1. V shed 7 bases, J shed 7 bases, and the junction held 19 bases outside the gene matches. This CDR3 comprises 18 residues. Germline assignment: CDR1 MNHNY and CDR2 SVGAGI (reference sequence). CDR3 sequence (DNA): TGTGCCAGCATGAAGGGACAGGGGAGGGGGTCGGTCCGGAATGAGCAGTTCTTC. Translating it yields CASMKGQGRGSVRNEQFF.

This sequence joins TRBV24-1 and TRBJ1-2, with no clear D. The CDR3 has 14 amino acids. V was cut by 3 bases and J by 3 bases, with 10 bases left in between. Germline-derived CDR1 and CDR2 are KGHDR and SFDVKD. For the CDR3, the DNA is TGTGCCACCAGTGATCGGACGGGATACTATGGCTACACCTTC. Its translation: CATSDRTGYYGYTF.

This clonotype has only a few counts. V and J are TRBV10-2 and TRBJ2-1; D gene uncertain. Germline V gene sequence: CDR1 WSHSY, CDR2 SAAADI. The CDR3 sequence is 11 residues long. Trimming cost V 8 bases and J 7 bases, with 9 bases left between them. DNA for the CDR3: TGCGCCAGCGCCCCTCAGAATGAGCAGTTCTTC. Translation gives CASAPQNEQFF.

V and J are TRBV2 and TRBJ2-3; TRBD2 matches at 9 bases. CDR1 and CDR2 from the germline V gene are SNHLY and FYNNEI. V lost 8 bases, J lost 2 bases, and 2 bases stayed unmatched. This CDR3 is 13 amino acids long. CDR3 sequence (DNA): TGTGCCAGCCCTAGCGGGGTCACAGATACGCAGTATTTT. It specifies CASPSGVTDTQYF. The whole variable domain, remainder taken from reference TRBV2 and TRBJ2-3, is EPEVTQTPSHQVTQMGQEVILRCVPISNHLYFYWYRQILGQKVEFLVSFYNNEISEKSEIFDDQFSVERPDGSNFTLKIRSTKLEDSAMYFCASPSGVTDTQYFGPGTRLTVL.

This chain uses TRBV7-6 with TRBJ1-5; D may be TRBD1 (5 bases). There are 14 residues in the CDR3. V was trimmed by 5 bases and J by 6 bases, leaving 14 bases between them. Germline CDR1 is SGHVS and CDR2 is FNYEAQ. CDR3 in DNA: TGTGCCAGCAGCCCGGGAAGGGGAATTCAGCCCCAGCATTTT. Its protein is CASSPGRGIQPQHF.

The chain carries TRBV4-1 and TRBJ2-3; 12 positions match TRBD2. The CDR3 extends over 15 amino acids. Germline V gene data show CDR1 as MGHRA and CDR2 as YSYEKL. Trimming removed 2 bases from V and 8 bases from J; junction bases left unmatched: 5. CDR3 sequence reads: CASSQSSGGAGTQYF. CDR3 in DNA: TGCGCCAGCAGCCAATCTAGCGGGGGGGCCGGTACGCAGTATTTT.

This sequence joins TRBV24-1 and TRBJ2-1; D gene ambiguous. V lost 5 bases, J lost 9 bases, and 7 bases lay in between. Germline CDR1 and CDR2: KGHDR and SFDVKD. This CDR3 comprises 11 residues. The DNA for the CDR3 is TGTGCCACCAGTGTGGGCGGTGAGCAGTTCTTC. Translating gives CATSVGGEQFF.

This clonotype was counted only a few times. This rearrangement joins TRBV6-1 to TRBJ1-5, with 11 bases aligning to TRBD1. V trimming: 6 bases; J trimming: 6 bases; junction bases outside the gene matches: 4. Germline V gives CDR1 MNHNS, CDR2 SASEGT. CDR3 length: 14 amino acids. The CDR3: CASRLGQGGQPQHF. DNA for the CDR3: TGTGCCAGCAGACTGGGACAGGGGGGTCAGCCCCAGCATTTT.

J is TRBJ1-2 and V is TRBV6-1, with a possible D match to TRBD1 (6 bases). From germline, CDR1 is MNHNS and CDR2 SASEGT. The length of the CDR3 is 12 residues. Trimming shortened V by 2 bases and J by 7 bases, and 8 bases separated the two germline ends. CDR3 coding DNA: TGTGCCAGCAGTGAAACAGGGTTTGGCTACACCTTC. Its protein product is CASSETGFGYTF.

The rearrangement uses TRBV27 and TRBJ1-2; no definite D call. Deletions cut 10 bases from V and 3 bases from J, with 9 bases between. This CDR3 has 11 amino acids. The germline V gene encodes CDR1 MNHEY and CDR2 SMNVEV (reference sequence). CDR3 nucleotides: TGTGCCACCATCTCTTACTATGGCTACACCTTC. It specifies CATISYYGYTF.

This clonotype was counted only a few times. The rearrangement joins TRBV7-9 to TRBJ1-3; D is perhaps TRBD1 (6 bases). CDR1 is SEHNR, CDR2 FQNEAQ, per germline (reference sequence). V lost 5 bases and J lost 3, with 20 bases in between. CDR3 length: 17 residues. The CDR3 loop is CASSVPTAGAGGNTIYF. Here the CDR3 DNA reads TGTGCCAGCAGCGTCCCCACAGCGGGGGCGGGTGGAAACACCATATATTTT.

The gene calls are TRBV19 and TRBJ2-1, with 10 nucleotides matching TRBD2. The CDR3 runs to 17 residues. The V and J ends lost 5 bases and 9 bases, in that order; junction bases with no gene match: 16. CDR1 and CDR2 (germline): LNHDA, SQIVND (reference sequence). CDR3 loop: CASSPPVTLAGSIEQFF. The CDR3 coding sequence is TGTGCCAGTAGTCCCCCGGTCACACTAGCGGGGTCTATTGAGCAGTTCTTC.

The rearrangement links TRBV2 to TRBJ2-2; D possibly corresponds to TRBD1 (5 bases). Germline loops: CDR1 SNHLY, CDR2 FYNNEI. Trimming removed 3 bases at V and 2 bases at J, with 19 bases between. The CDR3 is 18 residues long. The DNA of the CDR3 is TGTGCCAGCAGTGAGTTCGGTAGACAGCCCGTAAACACCGGGGAGCTGTTTTTT. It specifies CASSEFGRQPVNTGELFF.

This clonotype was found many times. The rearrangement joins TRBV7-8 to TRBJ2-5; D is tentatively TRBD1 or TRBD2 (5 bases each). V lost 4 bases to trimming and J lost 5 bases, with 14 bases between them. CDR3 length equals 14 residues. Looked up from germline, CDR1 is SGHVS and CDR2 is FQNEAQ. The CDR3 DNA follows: TGTGCCAGCAGCTCCCATGGGACCCAGGAGACCCAGTACTTC. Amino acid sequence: CASSSHGTQETQYF.

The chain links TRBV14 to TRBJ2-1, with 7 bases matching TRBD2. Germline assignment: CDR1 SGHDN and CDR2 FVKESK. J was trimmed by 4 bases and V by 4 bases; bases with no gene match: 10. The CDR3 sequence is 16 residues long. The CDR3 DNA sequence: TGTGCCAGCAGCCTCCTCGCGGCTAGCGGATACAATGAGCAGTTCTTC. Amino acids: CASSLLAASGYNEQFF.

Here the CDR3 reads CASSLTPWQGTKNIQYF. The DNA of the CDR3 is TGTGCCAGCAGCTTAACCCCATGGCAGGGGACCAAAAACATTCAGTACTTC. The rearrangement links TRBV7-2 to TRBJ2-4; maybe TRBD1 (6 bases). CDR3 length equals 17 residues. V lost 2 bases, J lost 2 bases, and 16 bases lay in between. Germline V gene lookup returns CDR1 SGHTA and CDR2 FQGNSA.

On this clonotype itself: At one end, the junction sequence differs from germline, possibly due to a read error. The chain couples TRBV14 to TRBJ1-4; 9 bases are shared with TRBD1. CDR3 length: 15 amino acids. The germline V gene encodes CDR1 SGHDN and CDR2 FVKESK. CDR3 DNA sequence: TGTGTCAGCAGCCAGAGCGGGACAGGGAATGAAAAACTGTTTTTT. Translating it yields CVSSQSGTGNEKLFF.

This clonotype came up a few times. CDR3 nucleotide sequence: TGTGCCAGCAGTCCCCGACTAGCGGGGGGCACCGGGGAGCTGTTTTTT. It is translated as CASSPRLAGGTGELFF. The chain recombines TRBV27 with TRBJ2-2; 13 nucleotides agree with TRBD2. The CDR3 runs to 16 residues. The junction had 4 bases not matched to a gene; V was cut back by 5 bases and J by 4 bases. CDR1 is MNHEY and CDR2 is SMNVEV in the germline V gene (reference sequence).

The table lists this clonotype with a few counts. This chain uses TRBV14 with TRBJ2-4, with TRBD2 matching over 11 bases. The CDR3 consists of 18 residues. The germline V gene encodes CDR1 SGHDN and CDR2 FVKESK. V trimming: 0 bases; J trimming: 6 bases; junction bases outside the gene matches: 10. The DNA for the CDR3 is TGTGCCAGCAGCCAAGATGCAGGACTAGCGGGTATTGGAAACATTCAGTACTTC. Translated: CASSQDAGLAGIGNIQYF. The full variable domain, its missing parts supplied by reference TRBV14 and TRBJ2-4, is EAGVTQFPSHSVIEKGQTVTLRCDPISGHDNLYWYRRVMGKEIKFLLHFVKESKQDESGMPNNRFLAERTGGTYSTLKVQPAELEDSGVYFCASSQDAGLAGIGNIQYFGAGTRLSVL.

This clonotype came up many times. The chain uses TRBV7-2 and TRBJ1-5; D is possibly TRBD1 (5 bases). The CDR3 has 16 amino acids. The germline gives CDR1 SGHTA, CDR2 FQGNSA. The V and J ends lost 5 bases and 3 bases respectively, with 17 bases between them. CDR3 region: CASSTGLNPFNQPQHF. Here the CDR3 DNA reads TGTGCCAGCAGCACGGGACTAAACCCTTTCAATCAGCCCCAGCATTTT.

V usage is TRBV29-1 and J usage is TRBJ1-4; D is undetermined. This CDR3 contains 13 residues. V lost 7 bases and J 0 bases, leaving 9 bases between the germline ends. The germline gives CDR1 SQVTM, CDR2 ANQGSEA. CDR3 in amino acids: CSAYTTTNEKLFF. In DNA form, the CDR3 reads TGCAGCGCCTACACTACAACTAATGAAAAACTGTTTTTT.

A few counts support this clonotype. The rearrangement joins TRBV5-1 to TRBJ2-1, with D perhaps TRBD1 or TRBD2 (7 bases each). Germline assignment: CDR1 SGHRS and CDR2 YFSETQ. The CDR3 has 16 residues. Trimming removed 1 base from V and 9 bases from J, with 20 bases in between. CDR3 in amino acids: CASSLPSGGESFEQFF. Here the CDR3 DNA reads TGCGCCAGCAGCTTGCCCTCAGGGGGGGAATCCTTTGAGCAGTTCTTC. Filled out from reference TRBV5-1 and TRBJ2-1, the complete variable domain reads KAGVTQTPRYLIKTRGQQVTLSCSPISGHRSVSWYQQTPGQGLQFLFEYFSETQRNKGNFPGRFSGRQFSNSRSEMNVSTLELGDSALYLCASSLPSGGESFEQFFGPGTRLTVL.

The CDR3 sequence is CASSFNRFGQGVINEQFF. CDR3 bases: TGTGCCAGCAGCTTCAATCGGTTTGGACAGGGAGTTATCAATGAGCAGTTCTTC. The chain uses TRBV7-6 and TRBJ2-1, with 8 bases fitting TRBD1. The CDR3 extends over 18 amino acids. Germline lookup yields CDR1 SGHVS and CDR2 FNYEAQ. V was pared by 3 bases and J by 6 bases, with 16 bases of the junction left unmatched.